This is a list of T cell receptor beta chains from one sample in a study of CD8 T cells in ankylosing spondylitis. TCRdb recomputed calls from the 5' RACE reads with MiXCR, one row per CDR3 protein. The table records under 450,000 distinct CDR3 sequences, approximately 22% of them present only once. Sequenced sample: blood, either unsorted or a sorted T cell fraction (not recorded which). These receptors originate from a male donor with ankylosing spondylitis or in good health (not recorded which). Each CDR3 is given without its conserved first and last residue.

j_gene: TRBJ1-6; len: 11; v_gene: TRBV30; CDR3aa: AWSELPDSPLH
j_gene: TRBJ2-2; len: 12; v_gene: TRBV4-1; CDR3aa: ASSHPRDTGELF
j_gene: TRBJ2-2; len: 13; v_gene: TRBV24-1; CDR3aa: ATSDRTSGTGELF
j_gene: TRBJ2-7; len: 13; v_gene: TRBV10-3; CDR3aa: AISESTGRSYEQY
j_gene: TRBJ2-7; len: 11; v_gene: TRBV4-1; CDR3aa: ASSHNTGYEQY
j_gene: TRBJ2-5; len: 12; v_gene: TRBV7-9; CDR3aa: ASSLVDLQETQY
j_gene: TRBJ2-7; len: 10; v_gene: TRBV15; CDR3aa: ATSDGTYEQY
j_gene: TRBJ2-7; len: 13; v_gene: TRBV12-3/TRBV12-4; CDR3aa: ASSLTADMIHEQY
j_gene: TRBJ2-3; len: 13; v_gene: TRBV20-1; CDR3aa: SARARDSLTDTQY
j_gene: TRBJ1-3; len: 12; v_gene: TRBV12-3/TRBV12-4; CDR3aa: ASSAWDIGNTIY
j_gene: TRBJ1-1; len: 9; v_gene: TRBV6-1; CDR3aa: ASSIYTEAF
j_gene: TRBJ2-3; len: 15; v_gene: TRBV14; CDR3aa: ASSQAHGWGDTDTQY
j_gene: TRBJ2-7; len: 12; v_gene: TRBV25-1; CDR3aa: ASSGRSGAKEQY
j_gene: TRBJ2-3; len: 13; v_gene: TRBV2; CDR3aa: ASSGGTGTTDTQY
j_gene: TRBJ2-2; len: 13; v_gene: TRBV28; CDR3aa: ASSRYSEGTGELF
j_gene: TRBJ2-1; len: 14; v_gene: TRBV5-6; CDR3aa: ASSLVDGGHYNEQF
j_gene: TRBJ2-7; len: 13; v_gene: TRBV4-1; CDR3aa: ASSQVSRGLYEQY
j_gene: TRBJ1-6; len: 12; v_gene: TRBV15; CDR3aa: ATSRDLGISPLH
j_gene: TRBJ2-1; len: 10; v_gene: TRBV27; CDR3aa: ASSSGSNEQF
j_gene: TRBJ1-4; len: 12; v_gene: TRBV12-3/TRBV12-4; CDR3aa: ASSSTDTNEKLF
j_gene: TRBJ2-5; len: 11; v_gene: TRBV12-3/TRBV12-4; CDR3aa: ASSSGGSGDQY
j_gene: TRBJ1-2; len: 9; v_gene: TRBV6-5; CDR3aa: ASRWDYGYT
j_gene: TRBJ2-1; len: 13; v_gene: TRBV4-2; CDR3aa: ASSHPGLVTGEQF
j_gene: TRBJ2-5; len: 10; v_gene: TRBV30; CDR3aa: AWDGLAETQY
j_gene: TRBJ2-3; len: 11; v_gene: TRBV20-1; CDR3aa: SARGTDTDTQY
j_gene: TRBJ2-2; len: 12; v_gene: TRBV2; CDR3aa: ATNRGSNTGELF
j_gene: TRBJ2-7; len: 11; v_gene: TRBV6-1; CDR3aa: ASKGEGNYEQY
j_gene: TRBJ2-1; len: 9; v_gene: TRBV30; CDR3aa: ALDRGNEQF
j_gene: TRBJ2-3; len: 15; v_gene: TRBV5-4; CDR3aa: ASSSWDRGLQADTQY
j_gene: TRBJ2-5; len: 13; v_gene: TRBV12-3/TRBV12-4; CDR3aa: ASSSPGQGGETQY
j_gene: TRBJ2-1; len: 15; v_gene: TRBV24-1; CDR3aa: ATSDLGVAERDNEQF
j_gene: TRBJ2-5; len: 12; v_gene: TRBV6-5; CDR3aa: ASSYIGPQETQY
j_gene: TRBJ1-2; len: 15; v_gene: TRBV19; CDR3aa: ASTDGLTGATNYSYT
j_gene: TRBJ2-7; len: 10; v_gene: TRBV12-3/TRBV12-4; CDR3aa: ASSQGTYEQY
j_gene: TRBJ2-7; len: 13; v_gene: TRBV10-3; CDR3aa: ATGPSAERAYEQY
j_gene: TRBJ2-7; len: 11; v_gene: TRBV27; CDR3aa: ASSLSWRGEQY
j_gene: TRBJ2-7; len: 13; v_gene: TRBV7-6; CDR3aa: ASSQTSGGYYEQY
j_gene: TRBJ2-7; len: 14; v_gene: TRBV7-9; CDR3aa: ASSLVGRGQTYEQY
j_gene: TRBJ2-1; len: 13; v_gene: TRBV6-5; CDR3aa: ASSFGTGVNNEQF
j_gene: TRBJ1-5; len: 11; v_gene: TRBV12-3/TRBV12-4; CDR3aa: ASTPGGIQPQH
j_gene: TRBJ1-2; len: 12; v_gene: TRBV2; CDR3aa: ASIQFGLIYGYT
j_gene: TRBJ2-1; len: 12; v_gene: TRBV10-3; CDR3aa: AARGGGPYNEQF
j_gene: TRBJ2-5; len: 9; v_gene: TRBV7-9; CDR3aa: ASSREETQY
j_gene: TRBJ2-7; len: 13; v_gene: TRBV6-1; CDR3aa: VSSDSGLAGYEQY
j_gene: TRBJ2-7; len: 12; v_gene: TRBV20-1; CDR3aa: SARAGPLTYEQY
j_gene: TRBJ2-7; len: 12; v_gene: TRBV10-3; CDR3aa: AISELGTGYEQY
j_gene: TRBJ2-1; len: 9; v_gene: TRBV5-1; CDR3aa: ASSQVGEQF
j_gene: TRBJ1-1; len: 14; v_gene: TRBV6-5; CDR3aa: ASSYGGNSRNTEAF
j_gene: TRBJ2-1; len: 14; v_gene: TRBV10-1; CDR3aa: ASSDLQGRSYNEQF
j_gene: TRBJ2-1; len: 12; v_gene: TRBV20-1; CDR3aa: SATEGTGVAEQF
j_gene: TRBJ2-3; len: 12; v_gene: TRBV27; CDR3aa: ASSLLAGADTQY